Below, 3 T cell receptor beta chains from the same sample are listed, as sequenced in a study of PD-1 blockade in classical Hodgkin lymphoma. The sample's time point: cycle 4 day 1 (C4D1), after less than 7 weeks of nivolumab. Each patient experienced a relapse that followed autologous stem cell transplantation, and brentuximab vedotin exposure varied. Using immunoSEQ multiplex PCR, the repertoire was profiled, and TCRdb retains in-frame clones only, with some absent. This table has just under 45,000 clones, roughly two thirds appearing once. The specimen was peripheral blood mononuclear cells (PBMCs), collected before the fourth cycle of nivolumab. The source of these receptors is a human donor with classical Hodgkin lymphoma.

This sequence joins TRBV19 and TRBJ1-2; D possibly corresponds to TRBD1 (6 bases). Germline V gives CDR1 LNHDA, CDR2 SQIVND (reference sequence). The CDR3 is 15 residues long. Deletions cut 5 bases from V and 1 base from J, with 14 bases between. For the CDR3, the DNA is TGTGCCAGTAGTGTGGCAGGGGCCCTTAACTATGGCTACACCTTC. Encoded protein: CASSVAGALNYGYTF.

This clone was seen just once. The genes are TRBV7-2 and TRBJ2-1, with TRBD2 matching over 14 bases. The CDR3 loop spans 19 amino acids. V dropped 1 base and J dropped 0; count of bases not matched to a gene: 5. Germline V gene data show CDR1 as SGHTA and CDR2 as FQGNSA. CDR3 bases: TGTGCCAGCAGCTTAGGAAGACTAGCGGGGGGGAGCTCCTACAATGAGCAGTTCTTC. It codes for CASSLGRLAGGSSYNEQFF.

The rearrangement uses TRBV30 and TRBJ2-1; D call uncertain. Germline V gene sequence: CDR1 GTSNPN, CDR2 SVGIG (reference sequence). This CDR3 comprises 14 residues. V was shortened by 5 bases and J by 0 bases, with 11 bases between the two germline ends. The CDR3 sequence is CAWGIEVSYNEQFF. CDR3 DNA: TGTGCCTGGGGGATAGAGGTCTCCTACAATGAGCAGTTCTTC.